In its sample, the clone carrying this T cell receptor beta chain was seen a few times. Antigen: not known. This sample is drawn from a study of early T cells in non-severe SARS-CoV-2 infection. Looking at the study overall: From unsorted whole blood, bulk RNA was sequenced, and the chains remained unpaired. Study-wide findings and caveats: VDJdb matching favored anti-spike CD8 responses, missing private and CD4 specificities.

Individual cDNA molecules received unique molecular identifiers during library preparation. Each CDR3 protein gets one entry after TCRdb re-called the 5' RACE reads with MiXCR. The repertoire consists of around 70,000 distinct CDR3 sequences, with about 12% occurring once and the leading ten covering about 3.9%. V was pared by 5 bases and J by 7 bases, with 4 bases of the junction left unmatched. CDR1 SGHAT and CDR2 FQNNGV come from the germline V gene. The CDR3 contains 13 residues. This chain connects TRBV11-2 to TRBJ2-1; 8 bases line up with TRBD2. Sequenced: whole blood. The TCR comes from an adult who was a healthcare worker with PCR-confirmed SARS-CoV-2 infection or an uninfected control (not recorded which). The CDR3 loop is CASSGPGGNEQFF. The CDR3 DNA reads as TGTGCCAGCAGCGGGCCGGGAGGGAATGAGCAGTTCTTC.